A selection of T cell receptor beta chains follows, all from one sample in a study of OX40 agonist ivuxolimab in advanced cancers. Sequencing used immunoSEQ multiplex PCR; TCRdb keeps in-frame clones, though not all of them. The sample lists tens of thousands of clones, around 77% seen once, with 2% to 2.5% in the top ten. The sequenced sample was CD4+ or CD8+ T cells sorted from blood, obtained in a trial of the OX40 agonist ivuxolimab. Receptors were obtained from an adult with an advanced solid tumor such as melanoma, head and neck, liver or kidney cancer. Each CDR3 is given without its conserved first and last residue. Each record gives: J gene, CDR3 length, D gene, V gene, CDR3 protein. D genes are given only for firm matches.

TRBJ2-5,11,-,TRBV6-6,ASRNAGWETQY
TRBJ1-2,11,-,TRBV6-6,ASSYGTVEGYT
TRBJ2-3,11,-,TRBV5-1,ASSLGGTDTQY
TRBJ2-7,13,TRBD2,TRBV6-5,ASSYRTSISHEQY
TRBJ2-7,12,TRBD2,TRBV11-3,ASSWAAGANEQY
TRBJ1-2,9,-,TRBV20-1,SARRPYGYT
TRBJ2-7,11,TRBD2,TRBV28,ASATSGFYEQY
TRBJ2-1,14,-,TRBV9,ASSVGGTISYNEQF
TRBJ2-1,12,-,TRBV2,ASSPFRSYYEQF
TRBJ1-5,12,-,TRBV18,ASSPQQGDQPQH
TRBJ2-7,12,-,TRBV6-6,ASSSARVNVEQY